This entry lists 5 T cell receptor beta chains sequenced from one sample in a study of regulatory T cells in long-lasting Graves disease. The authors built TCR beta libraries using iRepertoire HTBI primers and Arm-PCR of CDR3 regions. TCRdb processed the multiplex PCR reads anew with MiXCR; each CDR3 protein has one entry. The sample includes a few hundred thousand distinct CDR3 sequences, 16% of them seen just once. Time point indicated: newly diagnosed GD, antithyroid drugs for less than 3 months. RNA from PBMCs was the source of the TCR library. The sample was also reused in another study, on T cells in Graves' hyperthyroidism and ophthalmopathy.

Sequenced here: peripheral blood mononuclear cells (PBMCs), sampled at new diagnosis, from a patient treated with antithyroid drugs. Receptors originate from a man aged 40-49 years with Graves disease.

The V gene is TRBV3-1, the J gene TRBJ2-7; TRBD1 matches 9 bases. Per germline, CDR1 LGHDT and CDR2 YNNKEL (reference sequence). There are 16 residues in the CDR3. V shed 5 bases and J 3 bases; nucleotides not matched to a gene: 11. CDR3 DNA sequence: TGTGCCAGCAGCTTCCGAAGCGGGACAGGGTTCTACGAGCAGTACTTC. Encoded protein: CASSFRSGTGFYEQYF.

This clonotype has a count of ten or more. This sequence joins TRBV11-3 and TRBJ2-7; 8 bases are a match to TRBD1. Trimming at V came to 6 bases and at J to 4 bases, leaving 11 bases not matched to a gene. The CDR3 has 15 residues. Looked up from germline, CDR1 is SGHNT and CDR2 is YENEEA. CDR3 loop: CASSGGSRGRYEQYF. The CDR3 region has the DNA TGTGCCAGCAGTGGAGGTTCCAGGGGGCGTTACGAGCAGTACTTC.

The CDR3 DNA sequence: TGTGCCAGCAGCTCCCGGGACAGGCCGAGGACTGAAGCTTTCTTT. As protein: CASSSRDRPRTEAFF. The chain couples TRBV3-1 to TRBJ1-1, with 8 nucleotides matching TRBD1. Trimming took 5 bases from V and 5 from J; bases not matched to a gene: 10. Germline V gene lookup returns CDR1 LGHDT and CDR2 YNNKEL (reference sequence). The CDR3 runs to 15 residues.

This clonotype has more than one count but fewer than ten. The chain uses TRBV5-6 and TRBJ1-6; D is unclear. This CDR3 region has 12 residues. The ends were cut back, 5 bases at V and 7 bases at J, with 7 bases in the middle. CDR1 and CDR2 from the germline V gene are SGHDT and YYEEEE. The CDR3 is CASSFPNSPLHF. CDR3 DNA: TGTGCCAGCAGTTTCCCGAATTCACCCCTCCACTTT.

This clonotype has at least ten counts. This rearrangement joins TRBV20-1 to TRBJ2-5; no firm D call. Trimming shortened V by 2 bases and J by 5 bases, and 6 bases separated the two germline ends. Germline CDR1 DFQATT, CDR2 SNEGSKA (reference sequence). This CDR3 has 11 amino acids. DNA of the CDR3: TGCAGTGCTAGAAGGTGGGAGACCCAGTACTTC. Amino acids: CSARRWETQYF.